The clone carrying this T cell receptor (beta chain) was detected ten times or more. A clone one base away is much larger, so this may be a read error. RNA transcripts provided the template for amplifying TCR beta CDR3 regions. An opening RT-PCR round employed HTBI primers and preceded a second-round multiplex PCR. TCRdb ran MiXCR on the multiplex PCR reads and lists one entry per CDR3 protein. The table shows 350,000 to 400,000 distinct CDR3 sequences, with approximately 20% occurring only once. Pregnancy or lactation, uncontrolled infections and other autoimmune diseases were grounds for excluding patients. The authors isolated PBMCs from 8.5 to 10 ml of fresh peripheral blood. Germline loops: CDR1 MNHNS, CDR2 SASEGT. The CDR3 loop spans 14 amino acids. The V end lost 5 bases, the J end lost 3 bases, and 13 bases lay between the germline ends. These data belong to a study of Graves' ophthalmopathy and Graves' hyperthyroidism.

The TCR was taken from a woman younger than 30 with Graves' ophthalmopathy. The chain links TRBV6-1 to TRBJ1-1; D unclear. Material: peripheral blood. The CDR3 DNA reads as TGTGCCAGCAGTACCCGGGCGGTGGACACTGAAGCTTTCTTT. Residues: CASSTRAVDTEAFF.